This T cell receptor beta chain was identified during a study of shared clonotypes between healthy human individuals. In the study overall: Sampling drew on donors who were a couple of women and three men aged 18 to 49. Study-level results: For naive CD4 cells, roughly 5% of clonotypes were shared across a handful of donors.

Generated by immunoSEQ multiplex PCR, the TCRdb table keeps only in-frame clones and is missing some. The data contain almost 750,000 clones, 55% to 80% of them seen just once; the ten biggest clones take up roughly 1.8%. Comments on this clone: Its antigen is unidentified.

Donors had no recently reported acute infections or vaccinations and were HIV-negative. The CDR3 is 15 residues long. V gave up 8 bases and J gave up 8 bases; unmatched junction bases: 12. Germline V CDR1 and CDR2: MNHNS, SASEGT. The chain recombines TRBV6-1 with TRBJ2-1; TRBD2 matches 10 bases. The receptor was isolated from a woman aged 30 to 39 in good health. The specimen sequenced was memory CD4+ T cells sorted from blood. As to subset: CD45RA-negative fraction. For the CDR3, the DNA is TGTGCCAGCGTCCCGGGACTAGCGATGGTCGATGAGCAGTTCTTC. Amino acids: CASVPGLAMVDEQFF.